Detailed here is one TCR beta chain. The antigen it binds to is not known. Base qualities are missing; no much larger clone stands one base away. These data originate in a study of cytomegalovirus exposure and HLA in healthy donors (dated by TCRdb to the late 2010s). For the study in its entirety: An earlier analysis of about 560 of the donors reported 276 Gb of sequence data and 117 million unique TCR beta sequences obtained from roughly 170 million T cells. To study patterns of TCR occurrence, a later analysis re-analyzed previously published TCR beta repertoires from several hundred donors and added high-resolution HLA genotyping. Donor age, sex, ethnicity and CMV serostatus were collected together with the repertoire data. The later analysis used no new phenotypic data to find candidate immune exposures, relying instead on TCR beta sequences and their occurrence across donors. High-throughput TCR immunosequencing, statistical association of individual TCRs with disease status, and machine learning were combined to predict cytomegalovirus infection status. Because of strong linkage in the cohort, roughly five DR-DQ haplotypes were treated as single units for association and clustering. HLA typing covered class I and class II loci at four-digit resolution. All discovery cohort repertoires had been generated using a single sequencing platform. The number of typed donors differed by locus: about 629-640 for A, B, C, DRB1 and DQB1; about 520 for DQA1; 600 to 610 for DPA1; and some 470 for DPB1. An early release that covered about 600 HLA-typed donors contained about 300 gigabases of sequencing data and 85 million to 100 million unique TCR sequences. Of the 300 to 450 genotyped donors, approximately 80% were placed in the genetic ancestry cluster associated with self-reported Caucasian donors. On average, 235,054 unique TCR beta nucleotide sequences were sequenced per donor among about 400 genotyped donors of the cohort, with roughly 18% of those sequences being non-productive. An earlier analysis of 587 of the donors applied high-throughput TCR beta sequencing to assess whether each TCR beta V gene segment acted as functional or pseudogenic. The aim of the study was to test whether cataloging public T cell receptors could identify signatures of past pathogen exposure. A later genetic analysis took genome-wide SNP genotypes for about three fifths of the roughly 700 donors and used that subset as a discovery cohort. Besides the first cohort of more than 650 subjects, a separate validation cohort made up of 120 different subjects was used. The study profiled the T cell repertoires of 550 to 700 subjects by immunosequencing and related them to cytomegalovirus serostatus. Results the study describes overall, beyond this receptor: A total of fewer than 200 TCR beta chains were listed by the study as associated with cytomegalovirus. V-gene and J-gene trimming of TCR beta chains was associated with a missense DCLRE1C variant in a later genetic analysis, and the association was replicated in an independent cohort. A later analysis found that HLA-associated TCR beta chains were more clonally expanded and had lower generation probabilities than equally common non-associated chains. Several of the top co-occurrence clusters appeared to be linked to parvovirus B19, influenza, CMV and Epstein-Barr virus, according to a later analysis. In both the original and validation cohorts, the classifier was reported to diagnose cytomegalovirus status with high specificity and sensitivity. While some public TCRs were present in many individuals, most TCR sequences turned up only very rarely across donors. Because counts were too low, about 18 rarely observed V segments, including chromosome 9 orphons, were excluded from the earlier analysis of several hundred of the donors. Because HLA typing was missing for some donors at each locus, association tests included only the typed subset. Correlated functional status among segregating V segments might reflect linkage disequilibrium, but an unknown experimental factor could not be ruled out. In a later analysis, the rate of TCR association differed among HLA loci, with DRB1 alleles having the most associated TCRs and HLA-C alleles having the fewest. Because the 87-base-pair reads could not distinguish some IMGT-functional V segments, including TRBV6-2 and TRBV6-3, those segments were excluded. A few of the identified cytomegalovirus-associated TCR beta chains were confirmed in vitro to be specific for cytomegalovirus antigens. CMV serostatus was the only immune exposure information available for the cohort. A further reported finding was that TCR beta sequences accurately predicted the HLA-A and HLA-B alleles for most subjects in the first cohort. Sequencing depth was assumed to be roughly uniform across donors in the presence/absence analyses, though that assumption may not hold. An earlier analysis of approximately 600 of the donors showed that most TCR beta V segments appeared in productive rearrangements either about 87% or about 30% of the time, which broadly matched IMGT annotations. According to the authors, the approach could potentially be generalized to other disease states and immunological phenotypes. Assigning TCR associations to individual alleles was difficult when HLA alleles, especially DR and DQ, strongly co-occurred. A later analysis found that most CMV-associated TCR beta chains appeared HLA-restricted, with HLA associations seemingly driven largely by CMV exposure. A cluster of highly shared sequence variants was judged likely to represent a technical artifact of the sequencing pipeline. This cohort had only TCR beta chains sequenced, and the lack of alpha or paired-chain data limited which features could be detected. According to a later genetic analysis, donors in an Asian-associated ancestry cluster had fewer N-insertions in productive TCRs than the approximately 670-donor mean. Specific HLA alleles were associated with over 15,000 TCR beta sequences at a false discovery rate of 0.05 in a later analysis.

Library method: the immunoSEQ multiplex PCR assay. For the multiplex PCR, a mixture combining 60 forward primers for TCR Vbeta segments and 13 reverse primers for TCR Jbeta segments was used. The CDR3 region of rearranged TCR beta genes was amplified from genomic DNA by a multiplex PCR assay. On the Illumina HiSeq System, the amplified TCR beta libraries were sequenced as 87-base-pair reads. As for the authors' bioinformatics: In a later analysis, tens of millions of unique TCR beta chains were counted across the roughly 610 repertoires, and around 11 million of these chains were shared by at least two donors. Raw reads were error-corrected and collapsed into unique sequences with a nearest-neighbor algorithm that merged closely related sequences to remove PCR and sequencing errors. To assign V, D and J gene segments, CDR3 sequences were aligned to IMGT reference sequences. For a sequence to be retained, a match of at least six nucleotides to both a V gene segment and a J gene segment was required. Rearrangements were classified as productive when the CDR3 lacked stop codons and remained in frame with V and J, and all other rearrangements were classified as non-productive. CDR3 was defined according to IMGT convention as the region running from the second conserved V-encoded cysteine to the conserved J-encoded phenylalanine. The earlier analysis of 500 to 650 of the donors excluded any sequence lacking an unambiguous match to a single V gene segment. An earlier analysis of around 600 of the donors classified V segments as functional when productive rearrangements were above 56.7% and as segregating when the standard deviation between donors was above 5%. A statistical classification framework was built for diagnosing cytomegalovirus status from the catalog of TCR beta chain sequences. A later analysis assigned V and J genes by comparing TCR nucleotide sequences with IMGT/GENE-DB human TR gene sequences. In a later analysis, CDR3 sequences and most-parsimonious VDJ recombination scenarios were assigned using the TCRdist pipeline. A later analysis defined each TCR beta chain by its CDR3 amino acid sequence plus V-gene family, and excluded reads lacking a unique V-gene family. As a way to deal with suspected cross-contamination and a sequencing artifact, a later analysis dropped more than 500 nucleotide sequences that were highly shared and had low generation probability. For each public chain, a later analysis derived a clonal expansion index from normalized ranks of inferred template counts within each repertoire. A later analysis computed generation probabilities with a VDJ recombination model fitted to out-of-frame rearrangements, and checked the results against IGoR. In a later analysis, TCR-TCR, TCR-HLA and TCR-CMV co-occurrence was scored with hypergeometric tests, and a repertoire-size bias correction was applied to TCR pairs. In a later analysis, false discovery rates were estimated by permuting HLA or CMV assignments 20 times. In a later analysis, co-occurring TCRs were grouped with DBSCAN, and TCRdist sequence similarity was added when clustering was performed within HLA-allele-positive subsets. Repertoires with fewer than 30,000 or more than 120,000 public chains were left out of co-occurrence clustering, as were five repertoires with anomalous nucleotide sharing. TCRdb provides this immuneACCESS table in a form limited to in-frame rearrangements. Some clones are lacking; in checked studies, under half of them reflect an unresolved V gene, and why the rest are absent is not known. The V and J calls and the clone size are those of that table, but D and trimming were determined from the DNA. Recorded for this sample are 85,000 to 130,000 clones; roughly 88% of them occurred a single time. Jointly, the top ten make up roughly 1.2% of the sample.

The cohort consisted of 600 to 750 healthy bone marrow donors. Cohort members were all nominally healthy when sampled, although unrecorded immune exposures were likely present. The donor was CMV seronegative and was included in the group of a few hundred seronegative cohort members. A peripheral blood sample was provided by each donor, and peripheral blood mononuclear cells were used for TCR beta sequencing. Genomic DNA extraction from the blood cell samples was performed with the Qiagen DNeasy Blood Extraction Kit. The germline V gene sets CDR1 to MDHEN and CDR2 to SYDVKM. The CDR3 spans 17 residues, from the cysteine through the phenylalanine. Of the read, only the CDR3 DNA is kept; its 51 bases are in frame from base 1. V is trimmed back by 3 bases and J by 0 bases, and the junction contains 10 bases that no gene match accounts for.

The V and J genes are TRBV28 and TRBJ1-2, and TRBD1 aligns with 7 junction nucleotides. Sample: PBMCs. This clonotype was obtained from a woman younger than 35 in good health and CMV-seronegative. CDR3 reads: CASSFRDSRITNYGYTF. At the DNA level, the sequence is TGTGCCAGCAGTTTTCGGGACAGCCGCATAACTAACTATGGCTACACCTTC.